This record looks at one T cell receptor beta chain sequence and its context. Its antigen is currently not known. One base away there is no much larger clone; base qualities are not given. In total, roughly 670 healthy bone marrow donors made up the cohort. At the time of sampling, every cohort member was nominally healthy, though immune exposures that went unrecorded were likely present. The donor was CMV seropositive and was included in the group of approximately 300 seropositive cohort members. Every donor gave a peripheral blood sample, and the peripheral blood mononuclear cells from that sample were used for TCR beta sequencing. The Qiagen DNeasy Blood Extraction Kit was used to extract genomic DNA from the blood cell samples. The method behind the library was the immunoSEQ multiplex PCR assay. For the multiplex PCR, a mixture combining 60 forward primers for TCR Vbeta segments and 13 reverse primers for TCR Jbeta segments was used. The CDR3 region of rearranged TCR beta genes was amplified from genomic DNA by a multiplex PCR assay. The amplified TCR beta libraries were sequenced on the Illumina HiSeq System as 87-base-pair reads. Per the authors' processing: Across the 700 or so repertoires, a later analysis counted approximately 75 million unique TCR beta chains, 9 million to 14 million of which were shared by at least two donors. Raw reads were error-corrected and collapsed into unique sequences with a nearest-neighbor algorithm that merged closely related sequences to remove PCR and sequencing errors. To assign V, D and J gene segments, CDR3 sequences were aligned to IMGT reference sequences. For a sequence to be retained, a match of at least six nucleotides to both a V gene segment and a J gene segment was required. A rearrangement was called productive if the CDR3 had no stop codons and remained in frame with V and J, and every other rearrangement was called non-productive. Following IMGT convention, CDR3 was defined as the stretch from the second conserved V-encoded cysteine to the conserved J-encoded phenylalanine. The earlier analysis of about 560 of the donors excluded any sequence lacking an unambiguous match to a single V gene segment. In an earlier analysis of a few hundred of the donors, a V segment was called functional when productive rearrangements were above 56.7%, and segregating when the standard deviation between donors exceeded 5%. A statistical classification framework was built for diagnosing cytomegalovirus status from the catalog of TCR beta chain sequences. V and J gene assignment, in a later analysis, came from comparing TCR nucleotide sequences with IMGT/GENE-DB human TR gene sequences. A later analysis assigned CDR3 sequences and most-parsimonious VDJ recombination scenarios with the TCRdist pipeline. A later analysis defined each TCR beta chain by its CDR3 amino acid sequence plus V-gene family, and excluded reads lacking a unique V-gene family. To address suspected cross-contamination and a sequencing artifact, a later analysis removed 550 to 750 highly shared, low-generation-probability nucleotide sequences. In a later analysis, a clonal expansion index was calculated for each public chain from normalized within-repertoire ranks of inferred template counts. Generation probabilities in a later analysis came from a VDJ recombination model fitted to out-of-frame rearrangements, and those results were checked against IGoR. Hypergeometric tests were used in a later analysis to score TCR-TCR, TCR-HLA and TCR-CMV co-occurrence, with a repertoire-size bias correction applied to the TCR pairs. A later analysis estimated false discovery rates by permuting HLA or CMV assignments 20 times. A later analysis grouped co-occurring TCRs with DBSCAN, adding TCRdist sequence similarity when clustering within HLA-allele-positive subsets. For co-occurrence clustering, repertoires with fewer than 30,000 or more than 120,000 public chains were excluded, along with four or five repertoires with anomalous nucleotide sharing. This is the immuneACCESS table as TCRdb keeps it, with only in-frame sequences that have V and J called. A part of the clones is gone; compared with another copy, unresolved V genes explain less than half, and the rest is unexplained. V and J calls and clone size are as listed in that table; D and trimming were resolved from the DNA. The sample data list more than 25,000 clones, and 62% of these were observed just once. Roughly 42% of the sample goes to the ten largest clones.

The data are from a study of cytomegalovirus exposure and HLA in healthy donors (dated by TCRdb to the late 2010s). General notes on the study: An earlier analysis of around 600 of the donors reported roughly 270 Gb of sequence data and approximately 110 million unique TCR beta sequences from approximately 180 million T cells. An early release covering roughly 640 HLA-typed donors comprised around 300 gigabases of sequencing data and 85 million or so unique TCR sequences. The genetic ancestry cluster associated with self-reported Caucasian donors included roughly four fifths of the roughly 390 genotyped donors. The study aimed to test whether cataloging public T cell receptors could reveal signatures of past pathogen exposure. The study used immunosequencing to profile the T cell repertoires of more than 650 subjects and linked those repertoires to cytomegalovirus serostatus. Besides the first cohort of around 700 subjects, a separate validation cohort made up of over 95 different subjects was used. High-throughput TCR immunosequencing, statistical association of individual TCRs with disease status, and machine learning were combined to predict cytomegalovirus infection status. To study patterns of TCR occurrence, a later analysis re-analyzed previously published TCR beta repertoires from around 660 donors and added high-resolution HLA genotyping. The later analysis used no new phenotypic data to find candidate immune exposures, relying instead on TCR beta sequences and their occurrence across donors. To decide whether each TCR beta V gene segment behaved as functional or pseudogenic, an earlier analysis of 587 of the donors relied on high-throughput TCR beta sequencing. Donor age, sex, ethnicity and CMV serostatus were compiled together with the repertoire data. Genome-wide SNP genotypes for about 60% of the roughly 670 donors were used in a later genetic analysis, which treated that subset as a discovery cohort. All discovery cohort repertoires had been generated on a single sequencing platform. Class I and class II HLA loci were covered by the typing at four-digit resolution. The number of typed donors differed by locus: about 620-630 for A, B, C, DRB1 and DQB1; some 500 for DQA1; fewer than 610 for DPA1; and some 450 for DPB1. A handful of DR-DQ haplotypes were treated as single units for association and clustering because of strong linkage in the cohort. Among around 400 genotyped donors of the cohort, an average of approximately 240,000 unique TCR beta nucleotide sequences was sequenced per donor, of which 15% to 20% were non-productive. Broader findings and caveats from the paper: Correlated functional status among segregating V segments might be attributable to linkage disequilibrium, but an unknown experimental factor could not be ruled out. A later analysis found that HLA-associated TCR beta chains were more clonally expanded and had lower generation probabilities than equally common non-associated chains. In a later analysis, several top co-occurrence clusters were reported to appear linked to parvovirus B19, influenza, CMV and Epstein-Barr virus. The study gave a list of 150 to 200 TCR beta chains associated with cytomegalovirus. About 15 rarely observed V segments, including chromosome 9 orphons, were excluded from the earlier analysis of about 500 of the donors because counts were too low. Broadly in line with IMGT annotations, most TCR beta V segments showed up in productive rearrangements about 87% or about 30% of the time in an earlier analysis of approximately 640 of the donors. According to a later genetic analysis, donors in an Asian-associated ancestry cluster had fewer N-insertions in productive TCRs than the approximately 630-donor mean. An association between a missense DCLRE1C variant and V-gene and J-gene trimming of TCR beta chains was found in a later genetic analysis and replicated in an independent cohort. In a later analysis, some 17,000 TCR beta sequences were associated with specific HLA alleles at a false discovery rate of 0.05. Sequencing depth was assumed to be roughly uniform across donors in the presence/absence analyses, though that assumption may not hold. A further reported finding was that TCR beta sequences accurately predicted the HLA-A and HLA-B alleles for most subjects in the first cohort. The authors suggested that the approach could potentially be extended to other disease states and immunological phenotypes. The cohort was sequenced for TCR beta chains only, and without alpha or paired-chain data the features that could be detected were limited. According to a later analysis, most CMV-associated TCR beta chains appeared to be HLA-restricted, and the HLA associations seemed to be driven largely by CMV exposure. In both the original and validation cohorts, the classifier was reported to diagnose cytomegalovirus status with high specificity and sensitivity. In vitro tests confirmed that a few of the cytomegalovirus-associated TCR beta chains recognize cytomegalovirus antigens. Most TCR sequences were seen in very few donors, while some public TCRs were found in many individuals. According to a later analysis, TCR association rates differed among HLA loci, with DRB1 alleles showing the most associated TCRs and HLA-C alleles showing the fewest. Immune exposure information for the cohort was limited to CMV serostatus. Strong co-occurrence of HLA alleles, especially DR and DQ, made assigning TCR associations to individual alleles difficult. A cluster of highly shared sequence variants was judged likely to represent a technical artifact of the sequencing pipeline. Because HLA typing was unavailable for some donors at each locus, only the typed subset was used in association tests.

The clonotype originates from a male donor in good health and CMV-seropositive. The specimen was PBMCs.

This receptor carries the CDR3 CASTRGLAADTQYF. The nucleotides are TGTGCCAGCACTAGGGGACTAGCCGCAGATACGCAGTATTTT. The chain is assembled from TRBV2 and TRBJ2-3, with TRBD2 matching 9 junction bases. The germline V gene sets CDR1 to SNHLY and CDR2 to FYNNEI. Spanning cysteine to phenylalanine, the CDR3 consists of 14 amino acids. Left in the record is the CDR3 DNA by itself, 42 bases read in frame from the first base. Ends trimmed: V by 7 bases, J by 4 bases; bases unmatched to a gene: 6. Outside the CDR3, residues come from the reference TRBV2 and TRBJ2-3 proteins, so the full variable domain is: EPEVTQTPSHQVTQMGQEVILRCVPISNHLYFYWYRQILGQKVEFLVSFYNNEISEKSEIFDDQFSVERPDGSNFTLKIRSTKLEDSAMYFCASTRGLAADTQYFGPGTRLTVL.